This T cell receptor (beta chain) was obtained from a study of cytomegalovirus exposure and HLA in healthy donors. A multiplex PCR was run with 60 Vbeta primers and 13 Jbeta primers. Sequencing was performed with immunoSEQ multiplex PCR; in TCRdb, only in-frame clones are kept and a portion is missing. The sample consists of about 130,000 clones, 75% to 85% of them appearing once. Concerning this clone itself: Its antigen is undetermined.

CDR1 is SGHVS and CDR2 is FQNEAQ in the germline V gene. The V segment lost 6 bases and the J segment 3 bases; nucleotides outside the gene matches: 5. The CDR3 has 14 residues. Regarding the study as a whole: Reports showed the classifier diagnosing cytomegalovirus status with high specificity and sensitivity.

As for the donors, each was a healthy bone marrow donor. The chain uses TRBV7-8 and TRBJ1-5; 7 bases are shared with TRBD1. The receptor's source is a woman aged 40 to 55 in good health and CMV-seronegative. Material: PBMCs. CDR3: CASRLTGNNQPQHF. CDR3 DNA: TGTGCCAGCAGATTGACAGGGAACAATCAGCCCCAGCATTTT.